The clone carrying this T cell receptor beta chain was counted between two and nine times. Its antigen is not known. Germline V gene data show CDR1 as DFQATT and CDR2 as SNEGSKA (reference sequence). This CDR3 region has 14 residues. V lost 5 bases to trimming and J lost 6 bases; unmatched junction nucleotides: 6. The data stem from a study of blood T cells in healthy people across ages. General study results and limits: Any changes in expanded clonotypes were possibly confounded, as donor CMV status remained unknown. Naive CD4+ cell counts and diversity both ran higher in long-lived than in aged donors.

PCR was performed a second time for about 7 to 12 cycles using a sample-barcoded 5' primer and a J-beta primer mix. TCRdb called the 5' RACE reads again in MiXCR, with one record for every CDR3 protein. Among 850,000 to 1,000,000 distinct CDR3 sequences listed, roughly 43% were seen once. This sequence was found in a man aged 25 to 40 in good health. Source material: blood. The chain joins TRBV20-1 to TRBJ2-3; 12 bases map to TRBD2. The CDR3 coding sequence is TGCAGTGCTCGAAGGACTAGCGGGGTTGATACGCAGTATTTT. Its translation: CSARRTSGVDTQYF.